The TCR beta chain under discussion was sequenced for a study of CD8 T cells in Susac syndrome. General study findings and limits: The study recognized that the number of individuals in its TCR sequencing and HLA analysis was relatively small.

This CDR3 is 15 amino acids long. CDR1 is LGHDT and CDR2 is YNNKEL in the germline V gene (reference sequence). Trimming shortened V by 4 bases and J by 0 bases, and 12 bases separated the two germline ends. On this clonotype: Its cognate antigen is unknown.

Relapsing-remitting disease, either stable or active, was present in the treatment-naive patients who were the multiple sclerosis controls. Negative isolation yielded the CD8+ and CD4+ T cells, while FACS enriched the TEMRA cells. An input of about 0.5 to 1 ug of RNA was subjected to reverse transcription using random hexamers. Amplification of TCR beta CDR3 was carried out by immunoSEQ multiplex PCR, which covered 54 Vbeta and 13 Jbeta segments. TCRdb processed the immunoSEQ multiplex PCR reads anew with MiXCR; each CDR3 protein has one entry. The repertoire consists of some 260,000 distinct CDR3 sequences, with approximately 92% occurring once and the leading ten covering 0.055% to 0.075%.

The sequence came from a human donor with multiple sclerosis. The source material was CD4+ T cells from PBMCs. This chain links TRBV3-1 with TRBJ1-2; D might be TRBD1 (5 bases). This CDR3 is CASSRGQNANYGYTF. CDR3 in DNA: TGTGCCAGCAGCCGCGGACAAAACGCTAACTATGGCTACACCTTC.